The 4 T cell receptor beta chains below all came from one sample that was sequenced in a study of blood T cell repertoires in COVID-19. Using immunoSEQ multiplex PCR, the repertoire was profiled, and TCRdb retains in-frame clones only, with some absent. The sample holds 170,000 or so clones, about 83% seen once. The sequencing input was peripheral blood. The receptors come from a human donor in a cohort sampled during active COVID-19.

The gene calls are TRBV6-6 and TRBJ1-2; maybe TRBD1 (5 bases). V dropped 7 bases and J dropped 6 bases, with 18 bases sitting between them. CDR1 and CDR2 (germline): MNHNY, SVGAGI (reference sequence). This CDR3 contains 14 residues. CDR3 coding DNA: TGTGCCAGCACGCACCCCGGGACTCAGAATGGCTACACCTTC. Translating it yields CASTHPGTQNGYTF.

V and J are TRBV18 and TRBJ2-5, with TRBD1 identical over 8 bases. V lost 3 bases and J lost 5; bases outside the gene matches: 8. The CDR3 is made up of 15 amino acids. Germline lookup yields CDR1 KGHSH and CDR2 LQKENI. The chain's CDR3 is CASSPNQGAGETQYF. In DNA form, the CDR3 reads TGTGCCAGCTCACCGAATCAGGGGGCAGGGGAGACCCAGTACTTC.

This chain connects TRBV18 to TRBJ2-5; 8 positions agree with TRBD1. CDR3 length equals 13 residues. J was trimmed by 5 bases and V by 5 bases; bases with no gene match: 4. Germline loops: CDR1 KGHSH, CDR2 LQKENI. The CDR3 loop is CASSSDREETQYF. CDR3 DNA sequence: TGTGCCAGCTCATCGGACAGGGAGGAGACCCAGTACTTC.

There are a few counts of this clone. V usage is TRBV5-4 and J usage is TRBJ2-7; possible D gene TRBD1, 5 bases. This CDR3 is 14 amino acids long. The V gene's germline CDR1 is SGHNT and CDR2 YYREEE (reference sequence). The V end lost 0 bases, the J end lost 0 bases, and 7 bases lay between the germline ends. As DNA, the CDR3 is TGTGCCAGCAGCTTGGGGACAAACTCCTACGAGCAGTACTTC. Translating it yields CASSLGTNSYEQYF.